The TCR beta chain under discussion was sequenced for a study of blood T cell repertoires in COVID-19 (TCRdb year 2020). Looking at the study overall: The collaborator samples originated in the United States, Italy and Spain and spanned the acute and convalescent phases of COVID-19. The samples were drawn from the first 160 participants of the ongoing ImmuneRACE study and from 1,254 subjects provided by 6 global collaborators. Where available, HLA class I and class II types were taken from metadata supplied by the sample provider and were not determined by assay-based typing. Subjects who had been exposed to COVID-19, were actively infected with it, or had recovered from it provided the deeply sampled blood TCRbeta repertoires that made up the dataset. The material from the prospective study consisted of cDNA or gDNA derived from T cells, B-cell-depleted T cells, or PBMCs. A de-identified subject ID, COVID-19 status, age in years and sex were almost always included in the sample metadata. The repertoires were released in a freely available public database intended as a resource for research on the immune response to SARS-CoV-2. What the authors observed across the whole study: The amount of clinical and demographic metadata varied by source and participant and was provided uncurated.

TCRbeta CDR3 regions were amplified from genomic DNA using the immunoSEQ Assay, a bias-controlled multiplex PCR. The original methods were these. The number of nucleated cells in each sample was estimated by amplification of reference gene primers within the assay. Sequence reads were collapsed and filtered to measure the absolute abundance of every unique TCRbeta CDR3 rearrangement. For each sample, productive Simpson clonality was calculated as the square root of Simpson's diversity index over productive rearrangements. TCRdb retrieved this table from immuneACCESS and kept in-frame rearrangements only. Not all clones are present; in checked studies, unresolved V genes account for under half, and no reason is known for the remainder. V, J and clone size were drawn from that table, and D and trimming were deduced from the DNA. This sample holds about 80,000 clones; around nine tenths were observed only once. The ten largest clones take up about 5.3% of the sample.

CDR1 LGHDT and CDR2 YNNKEL are derived from the germline V gene (reference sequence). Trimming accounts for 6 bases at V and 5 bases at J, while the number of junction bases matched to no gene is 7. The CDR3 spans 15 residues, from the cysteine through the phenylalanine. The read is trimmed to its CDR3 DNA, 45 bases read in frame from base 1. Whole blood was collected in K2EDTA tubes by collaborating institutions according to the institutions' own protocols. For TCRbeta analysis, collaborators shipped samples in one of three forms: frozen whole blood, isolated PBMCs, or DNA extracted from either of those sample types. Notes on this clone: Its antigen has not been determined. Base qualities are missing; no much larger clone stands one base away.

Sequenced sample: peripheral blood. The chain joins TRBV3-1 (or the pseudogene TRBV3-2) to TRBJ1-2; the central 12 bases match TRBD1. This clonotype originated in a woman over 75 with active or convalescent COVID-19. The DNA sequence is given as TGTGCCAGCAGAGGGGCGGGACAGGGGGCATATGGCTACACCTTC. It translates to CASRGAGQGAYGYTF.